This T cell receptor beta chain was profiled in a study of CD8+CD57+ T cells in acquired aplastic anemia (dated by TCRdb to 2017 to 2018). At the level of the whole study: DNA extracted from sorted CD4+ and CD8+ cells had a mean of 3.2 ug, with a range of 0.2 to 27.4 ug. A CD8+CD57+ expansion meant a frequency higher than the mean frequency seen in healthy subjects. Overall study results and their limits: About 30 CD8+ CDR3 sequences were found to be shared between patients and controls, but these sequences appeared to be highly expressed in patients and within the immunodominant clones of the patients. Patients and healthy controls showed no significant difference in CD8+ Simpson's diversity (P=0.060).

Flow cytometry had shown CD8+CD57+ cell expansion in the patients selected for sequencing. Severe acquired aplastic anemia was diagnosed in all patients according to International Study of Aplastic Anemia and Agranulocytosis and Camitta criteria. No therapy had been received by the patients at the time of blood sampling. The study deep-sequenced TCR repertoires of sorted CD4+ and CD8+ blood T cells from severe aplastic anemia patients and healthy subjects. In the USA, patient enrollment took place under clinicaltrials.gov protocols 00001620, 01623167, 00001397, 00071045, 00081523 and 00961064. Ficoll-Paque density gradient centrifugation was used to isolate peripheral blood mononuclear cells. Before DNA was extracted, CD4+ and CD8+ T cells were sorted using either FACS or magnetic beads. About this clonotype itself: This clone's antigen is unknown. No much larger clonotype is one base removed from it; base qualities were not supplied.

The germline V gene sets CDR1 to SGHTA and CDR2 to FQGNSA. V loses 5 bases of germline sequence and J loses 4 bases, and the interval between the two ends is 14 bases. Reading from cysteine to phenylalanine, the CDR3 counts 14 amino acids. The only DNA kept is the CDR3, 42 bases in frame from the first base. Genomic DNA served as template for TCR beta VDJ combination and CDR3 sequence profiling. An Illumina HiSeq 2000 was the platform used for TCR repertoire sequencing. For the original study's pipeline: TRBV/TRBJ rearrangement plots, CDR3 size and DJ length profiles, and Simpson's diversity index were used to evaluate the repertoires. Whichever DNA sequence was most abundant in the deep sequencing data was defined as the immunodominant clone. CDR3 amino acid sequences were screened for sharing across subjects and compared with published repertoires and the VDJdb database. Using fastp at Q25 and MiXCR, TCRdb reprocessed the public reads and kept productive beta chains. Identical CDR3 proteins give one entry, which carries the most common genes and DNA. V and J calls and clone size were set by TCRdb, not the authors. This sample holds 200,000 to 250,000 distinct CDR3 sequences; under 50% were observed only once. The ten biggest clones cover 20% of the sample.

Specimen: sorted CD4+, CD8+, or CD8+CD57+ T cells (not recorded which) from PBMCs. The sequence was collected from a human donor with aplastic anemia. This sequence uses TRBV7-2 and TRBJ1-1, and possibly TRBD1, on 5 matching bases. The CDR3 protein is CASSKQGYGTEAFF. The sequence in DNA is TGTGCCAGCAGCAAGCAGGGTTATGGCACTGAAGCTTTCTTT.